The 16 T cell receptor beta chains below come from one sample, sequenced in a study of shared clonotypes between healthy human individuals. Method: immunoSEQ multiplex PCR; TCRdb's copy keeps in-frame clones and lacks some. The sample lists fewer than 1.4 million clones, approximately 80% occurring once. What was sequenced was memory CD4+ T cells from PBMCs. Described subset: CD45RA-negative fraction. All receptors derive from a man aged 18 to 29 in good health. Some clones in this sample may be carry-over from other donors' samples.

The rearrangement joins TRBV5-1 to TRBJ2-3; D possibly corresponds to TRBD2 (5 bases). With 2 bases removed from V and 2 bases from J, the gap between germline ends came to 12 bases. There are 15 residues in the CDR3. Germline lookup yields CDR1 SGHRS and CDR2 YFSETQ. The CDR3 DNA is TGCGCCAGCAGCTTAGCGGCGATCCCCACAGATACGCAGTATTTT. Its translation is CASSLAAIPTDTQYF.

V gene TRBV29-1 combines with J gene TRBJ1-6, with a tentative D call TRBD1 (6 bases). The V and J ends lost 5 bases and 5 bases respectively, with 10 bases between them. The CDR3 has 13 residues. The germline V gene encodes CDR1 SQVTM and CDR2 ANQGSEA. CDR3 in DNA: TGCAGCGTTCGGAAGGGGGATAATTCACCCCTCCACTTT. Its protein product is CSVRKGDNSPLHF.

V is TRBV7-8 and J is TRBJ2-6; TRBD1 matches at 8 bases. Germline values: CDR1 SGHVS, CDR2 FQNEAQ. CDR3 size: 17 residues. Losses at the gene ends were 5 bases for V and 3 bases for J; bases not matched to a gene: 9. CDR3 amino acids: CASSPGQGRSGANVLTF. Written as DNA, the CDR3 is TGTGCCAGCAGCCCCGGACAGGGCAGGAGTGGGGCCAACGTCCTGACTTTC.

The chain couples TRBV19 to TRBJ2-2; TRBD1 might be the D (6 bases). The germline gives CDR1 LNHDA, CDR2 SQIVND (reference sequence). This CDR3 is built from 16 residues. The V end lost 7 bases, the J end lost 3 bases, and 18 bases lay between the germline ends. In DNA, the CDR3 is TGTGCCAGTACCCCCGTCCCGGGACACTACACCGGGGAGCTGTTTTTT. Translating gives CASTPVPGHYTGELFF.

J is TRBJ1-1 and V is TRBV2; 7 bases are shared with TRBD1. V shed 4 bases and J 3 bases; nucleotides not matched to a gene: 2. The CDR3 has 13 residues. CDR1 is SNHLY, CDR2 FYNNEI, per germline. The CDR3: CASSGQGYTEAFF. As DNA, the CDR3 is TGTGCCAGCAGTGGACAGGGATACACTGAAGCTTTCTTT.

In DNA, the CDR3 is TGCAGGAGTAACAGGGGAGAGCCCCAGCATTTT. This sequence encodes CRSNRGEPQHF. This chain connects TRBV20-1 to TRBJ1-5, with 7 bases that match TRBD1. Germline lookup yields CDR1 DFQATT and CDR2 SNEGSKA (reference sequence). The CDR3 has 11 amino acids.

For the CDR3, the DNA is TGTGCCAGCAGCCAACCGACAATAGCGGGAGTCATAACAGATACGCAGTATTTT. This sequence encodes CASSQPTIAGVITDTQYF. The V gene is TRBV5-4, the J gene TRBJ2-3; 9 bases align to TRBD2. CDR3 length: 18 residues. Trimming removed 4 bases from V and 3 bases from J; junction bases left unmatched: 15. CDR1 and CDR2 (germline): SGHNT, YYREEE (reference sequence).

The CDR3 is CASSQTGQANTGELFF. In DNA form, the CDR3 reads TGCGCCAGCAGCCAAACGGGACAGGCGAACACCGGGGAGCTGTTTTTT. V gene TRBV5-1 combines with J gene TRBJ2-2, with 8 bases lining up with TRBD1. CDR1 is SGHRS, CDR2 YFSETQ, per germline. Unmatched junction bases numbered 5, after V lost 4 bases and J lost 0 bases. CDR3 length equals 16 residues.

This clone appeared a few times. The J gene is TRBJ1-1, the V gene TRBV19, with D hard to call. The CDR3 is 12 residues long. V lost 10 bases, J lost 8 bases, and 17 bases lay in between. CDR1 is LNHDA, CDR2 SQIVND, per germline (reference sequence). Written as DNA, the CDR3 is TGTGCCACTCGGTTGGGTTACCGCGAAGCTTTCTTT. It encodes CATRLGYREAFF.

The V call is TRBV29-1, the J call TRBJ2-7; 9 bases are shared with TRBD1. This CDR3 comprises 13 residues. Germline-derived CDR1 and CDR2 are SQVTM and ANQGSEA. The junction had 7 bases not matched to a gene; V was cut back by 4 bases and J by 6 bases. CDR3 amino acids: CSVGDREEGEQYF. CDR3 bases: TGCAGCGTTGGGGACAGGGAGGAAGGCGAGCAGTACTTC.

The gene calls are TRBV5-1 and TRBJ2-1; TRBD2 agrees at 8 bases. Trimming at V came to 0 bases and at J to 6 bases, leaving 14 bases not matched to a gene. Germline V gene data show CDR1 as SGHRS and CDR2 as YFSETQ. The CDR3 spans 18 residues. The CDR3, as DNA: TGCGCCAGCAGCTTGGCCGCTTCCGTCCGGACTAGCCTCAATGAGCAGTTCTTC. Its protein is CASSLAASVRTSLNEQFF.

V is TRBV14 and J is TRBJ2-5; D might be TRBD1 (6 bases). CDR3 length: 13 residues. Germline V gene lookup returns CDR1 SGHDN and CDR2 FVKESK. V was clipped by 1 base and J by 10 bases, with 13 bases between them. The CDR3 region has the DNA TGTGCCAGCAGCCAAGCTAGAGGGGGAAACCAGTACTTC. Its translation is CASSQARGGNQYF.

V usage is TRBV6-1 and J usage is TRBJ2-3; 9 bases match TRBD2. The germline V gene has CDR1 MNHNS and CDR2 SASEGT. The CDR3 has 15 residues. The J segment lost 4 bases and the V segment lost 5 bases, leaving 7 bases of the junction unmatched. CDR3 region: CASSRAGGAADTQYF. For the CDR3, the DNA is TGTGCCAGCAGTCGAGCGGGAGGAGCCGCAGATACGCAGTATTTT.

The V gene is TRBV7-2, the J gene TRBJ2-1; D possibly uses TRBD1 or TRBD2 (6 bases each). V was shortened by 0 bases and J by 3 bases, with 15 bases between the two germline ends. Germline V gene lookup returns CDR1 SGHTA and CDR2 FQGNSA. The CDR3 is 17 amino acids. The CDR3: CASSLARGGGNYNEQFF. Written as DNA, the CDR3 is TGTGCCAGCAGCTTAGCTCGAGGGGGAGGTAACTACAATGAGCAGTTCTTC.

The V and J genes are TRBV18 and TRBJ2-1; 14 bases are a match to TRBD2. Germline CDR1 KGHSH, CDR2 LQKENI. V was clipped by 3 bases and J by 3 bases; unmatched bases: 4. The CDR3 sequence is 17 residues long. The CDR3 bases are TGTGCCAGCTCACCGACTAGCGGGAGGGCTCACTACAATGAGCAGTTCTTC. Translation: CASSPTSGRAHYNEQFF.

In this sample, this clone turned up a few times. A much larger clone differs by one base, so this may be a read error. Within the sample, other DNA sequences also encode this same CDR3. CDR3 amino acids: CASSFHRNTEAFF. Written as DNA, the CDR3 is TGTGCCAGCAGCTTTCACAGGAACACTGAAGCTTTCTTT. The chain couples TRBV7-3 to TRBJ1-1; D is ambiguous. The CDR3 extends over 13 amino acids. CDR1 is SGHTA and CDR2 is FQGTGA in the germline V gene. V gave up 3 bases and J gave up 1 base, with 6 bases separating them.